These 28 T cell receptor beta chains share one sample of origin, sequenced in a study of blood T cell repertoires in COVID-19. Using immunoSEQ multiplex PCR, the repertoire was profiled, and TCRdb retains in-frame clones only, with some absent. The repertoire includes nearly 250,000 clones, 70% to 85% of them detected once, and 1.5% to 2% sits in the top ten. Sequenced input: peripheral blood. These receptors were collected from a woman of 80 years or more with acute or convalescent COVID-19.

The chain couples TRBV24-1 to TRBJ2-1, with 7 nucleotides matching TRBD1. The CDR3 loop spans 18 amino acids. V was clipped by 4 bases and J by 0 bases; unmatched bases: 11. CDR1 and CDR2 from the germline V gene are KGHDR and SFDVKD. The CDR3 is CATSDNPGQQSSYNEQFF. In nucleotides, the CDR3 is TGTGCCACCAGTGACAACCCGGGACAGCAGAGCTCCTACAATGAGCAGTTCTTC.

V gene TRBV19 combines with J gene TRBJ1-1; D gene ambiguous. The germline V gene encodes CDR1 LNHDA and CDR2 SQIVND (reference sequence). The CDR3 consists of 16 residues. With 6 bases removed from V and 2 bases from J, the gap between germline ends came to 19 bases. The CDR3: CASSAYEDGANTEAFF. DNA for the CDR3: TGTGCCAGTAGCGCCTATGAAGACGGAGCTAACACTGAAGCTTTCTTT.

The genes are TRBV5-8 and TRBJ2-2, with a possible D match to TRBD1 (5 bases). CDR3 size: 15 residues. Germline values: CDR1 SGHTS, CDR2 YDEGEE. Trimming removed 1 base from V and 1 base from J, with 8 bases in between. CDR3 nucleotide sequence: TGTGCCAGCAGCTTGACAGGCCTGAACACCGGGGAGCTGTTTTTT. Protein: CASSLTGLNTGELFF.

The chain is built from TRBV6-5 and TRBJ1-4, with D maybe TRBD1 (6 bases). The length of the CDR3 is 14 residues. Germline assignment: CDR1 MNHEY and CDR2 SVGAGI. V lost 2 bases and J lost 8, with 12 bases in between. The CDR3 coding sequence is TGTGCCAGCAGTTACGTGGGGGCTGGAGAAAAACTGTTTTTT. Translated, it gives CASSYVGAGEKLFF.

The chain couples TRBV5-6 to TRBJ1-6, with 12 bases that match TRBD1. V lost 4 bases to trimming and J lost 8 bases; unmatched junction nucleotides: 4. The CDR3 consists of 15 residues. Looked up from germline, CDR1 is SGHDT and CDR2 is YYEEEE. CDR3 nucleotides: TGTGCCAGCAGCCCGGGGACAGGGGGCTATTCACCCCTCCACTTT. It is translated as CASSPGTGGYSPLHF.

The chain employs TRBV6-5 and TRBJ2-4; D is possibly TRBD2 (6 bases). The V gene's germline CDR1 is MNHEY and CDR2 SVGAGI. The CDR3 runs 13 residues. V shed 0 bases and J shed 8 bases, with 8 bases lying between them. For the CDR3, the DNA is TGTGCCAGCAGTTACTCGGCTAGCGACATTCAGTACTTC. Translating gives CASSYSASDIQYF.

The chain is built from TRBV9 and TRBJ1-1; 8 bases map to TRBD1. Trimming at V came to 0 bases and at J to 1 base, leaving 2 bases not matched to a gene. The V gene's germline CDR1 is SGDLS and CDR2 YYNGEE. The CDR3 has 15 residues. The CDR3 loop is CASSVATGGNTEAFF. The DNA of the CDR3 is TGTGCCAGCAGCGTAGCTACAGGGGGGAACACTGAAGCTTTCTTT.

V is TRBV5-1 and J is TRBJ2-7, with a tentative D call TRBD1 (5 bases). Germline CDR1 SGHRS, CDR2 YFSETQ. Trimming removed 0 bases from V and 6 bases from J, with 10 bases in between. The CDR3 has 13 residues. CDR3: CASSLALRGEQYF. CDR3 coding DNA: TGCGCCAGCAGCTTGGCCTTAAGGGGCGAGCAGTACTTC.

The CDR3 bases are TGTGCCATCAGTGAAGGGGGCGGTGGGGCCAACGTCCTGACTTTC. Translating gives CAISEGGGGANVLTF. The chain employs TRBV10-3 and TRBJ2-6; 7 bases align to TRBD1. V lost 3 bases to trimming and J lost 3 bases; unmatched junction nucleotides: 2. Germline V gives CDR1 ENHRY, CDR2 SYGVKD. This CDR3 has 15 amino acids.

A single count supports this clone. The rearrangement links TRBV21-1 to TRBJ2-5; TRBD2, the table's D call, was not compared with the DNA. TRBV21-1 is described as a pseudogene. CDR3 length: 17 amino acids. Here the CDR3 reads CASSKKAGVPAGETQYF. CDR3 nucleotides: TGTGCCAGCAGCAAAAAAGCGGGGGTCCCGGCGGGAGAGACCCAGTACTTC.

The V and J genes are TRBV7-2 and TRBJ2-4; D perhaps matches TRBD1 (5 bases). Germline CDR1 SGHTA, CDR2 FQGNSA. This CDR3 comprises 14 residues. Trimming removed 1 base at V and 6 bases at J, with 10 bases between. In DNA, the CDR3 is TGTGCCAGCAGCTTAGATTCTGGGGCAAACATTCAGTACTTC. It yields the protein CASSLDSGANIQYF.

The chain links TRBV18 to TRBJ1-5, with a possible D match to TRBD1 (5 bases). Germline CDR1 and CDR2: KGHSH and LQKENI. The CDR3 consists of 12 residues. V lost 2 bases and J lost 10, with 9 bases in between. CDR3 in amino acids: CASSPAGGPQHF. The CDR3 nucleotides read TGTGCCAGCTCACCAGCCGGGGGTCCCCAGCATTTT.

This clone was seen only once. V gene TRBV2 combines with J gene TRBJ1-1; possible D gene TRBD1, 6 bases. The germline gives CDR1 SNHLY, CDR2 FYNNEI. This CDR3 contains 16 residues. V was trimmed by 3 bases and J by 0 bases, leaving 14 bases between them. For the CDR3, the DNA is TGTGCCAGCAGTGACCGACAGGTAGGCCTGAACACTGAAGCTTTCTTT. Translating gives CASSDRQVGLNTEAFF.

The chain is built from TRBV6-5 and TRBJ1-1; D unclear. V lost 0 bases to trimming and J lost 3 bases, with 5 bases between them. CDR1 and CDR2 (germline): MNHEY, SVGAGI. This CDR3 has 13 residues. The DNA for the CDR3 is TGTGCCAGCAGTTACTCGAGGGACACTGAAGCTTTCTTT. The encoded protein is CASSYSRDTEAFF.

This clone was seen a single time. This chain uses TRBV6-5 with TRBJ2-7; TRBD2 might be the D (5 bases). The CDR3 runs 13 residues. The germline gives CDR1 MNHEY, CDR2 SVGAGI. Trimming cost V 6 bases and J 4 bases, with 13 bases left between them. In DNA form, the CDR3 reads TGTGCCAGCAGGGACGGGATCAAGTACGAGCAGTACTTC. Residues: CASRDGIKYEQYF.

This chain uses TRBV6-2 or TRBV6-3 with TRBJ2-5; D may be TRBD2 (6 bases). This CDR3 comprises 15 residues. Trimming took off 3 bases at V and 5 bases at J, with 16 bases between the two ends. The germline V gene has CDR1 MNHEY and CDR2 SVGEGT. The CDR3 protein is CASSYATVGGETQYF. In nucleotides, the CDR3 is TGTGCCAGCAGTTATGCCACCGTAGGAGGGGAGACCCAGTACTTC.

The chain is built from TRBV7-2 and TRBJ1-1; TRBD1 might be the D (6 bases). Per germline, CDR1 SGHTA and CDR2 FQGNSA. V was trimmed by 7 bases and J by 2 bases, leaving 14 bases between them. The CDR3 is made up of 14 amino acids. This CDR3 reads CASTHWGLNTEAFF. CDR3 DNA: TGTGCCAGCACCCATTGGGGGCTAAACACTGAAGCTTTCTTT.

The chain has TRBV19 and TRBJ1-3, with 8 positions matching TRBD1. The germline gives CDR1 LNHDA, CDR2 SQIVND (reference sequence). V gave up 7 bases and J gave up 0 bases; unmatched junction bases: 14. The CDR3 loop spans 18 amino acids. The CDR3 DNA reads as TGTGCCAGTACCGGGGCTATGGGACAGGTTCTCTCTGGAAACACCATATATTTT. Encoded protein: CASTGAMGQVLSGNTIYF.

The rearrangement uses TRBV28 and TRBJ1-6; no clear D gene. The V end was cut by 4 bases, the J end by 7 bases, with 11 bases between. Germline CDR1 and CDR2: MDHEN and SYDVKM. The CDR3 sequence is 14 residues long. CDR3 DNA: TGTGCCAGCAGTTCCGGGGATAAGAATTCACCCCTCCACTTT. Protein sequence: CASSSGDKNSPLHF. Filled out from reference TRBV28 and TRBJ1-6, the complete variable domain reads DVKVTQSSRYLVKRTGEKVFLECVQDMDHENMFWYRQDPGLGLRLIYFSYDVKMKEKGDIPEGYSVSREKKERFSLILESASTNQTSMYLCASSSGDKNSPLHFGNGTRLTVT.

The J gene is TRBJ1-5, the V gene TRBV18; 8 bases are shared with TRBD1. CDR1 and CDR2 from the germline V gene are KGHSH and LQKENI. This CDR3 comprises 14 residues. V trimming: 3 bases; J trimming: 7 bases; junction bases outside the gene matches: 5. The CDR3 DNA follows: TGTGCCAGCTCACCGACAGGGGATGGGCAGCCCCAGCATTTT. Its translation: CASSPTGDGQPQHF.

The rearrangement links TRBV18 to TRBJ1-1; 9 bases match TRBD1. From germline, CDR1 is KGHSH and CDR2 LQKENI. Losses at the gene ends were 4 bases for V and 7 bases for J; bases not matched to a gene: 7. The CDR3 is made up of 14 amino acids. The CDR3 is CASSQGQGIIEAFF. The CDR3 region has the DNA TGTGCCAGCTCACAGGGACAGGGAATCATTGAAGCTTTCTTT. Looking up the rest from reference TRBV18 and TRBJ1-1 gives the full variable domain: NAGVMQNPRHLVRRRGQEARLRCSPMKGHSHVYWYRQLPEEGLKFMVYLQKENIIDESGMPKERFSAEFPKEGPSILRIQQVVRGDSAAYFCASSQGQGIIEAFFGQGTRLTVV.

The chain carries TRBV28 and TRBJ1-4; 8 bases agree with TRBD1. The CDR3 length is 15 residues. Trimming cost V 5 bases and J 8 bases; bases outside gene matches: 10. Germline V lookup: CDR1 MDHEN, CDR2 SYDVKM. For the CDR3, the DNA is TGTGCCAGCAGTCCGACAGGGGTGCGTGGAGAAAAACTGTTTTTT. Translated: CASSPTGVRGEKLFF.

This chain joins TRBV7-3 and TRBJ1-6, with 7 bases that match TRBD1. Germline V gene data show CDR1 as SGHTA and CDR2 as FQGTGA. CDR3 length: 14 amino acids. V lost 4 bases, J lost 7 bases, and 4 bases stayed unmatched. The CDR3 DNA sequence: TGTGCCAGCAGCTCACAGGGGAGGAATTCACCCCTCCACTTT. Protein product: CASSSQGRNSPLHF.

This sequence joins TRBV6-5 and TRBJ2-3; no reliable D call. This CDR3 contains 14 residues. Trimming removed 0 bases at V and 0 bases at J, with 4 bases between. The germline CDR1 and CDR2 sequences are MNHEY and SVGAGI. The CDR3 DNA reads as TGTGCCAGCAGTTACTCACAGAGCACAGATACGCAGTATTTT. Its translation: CASSYSQSTDTQYF.

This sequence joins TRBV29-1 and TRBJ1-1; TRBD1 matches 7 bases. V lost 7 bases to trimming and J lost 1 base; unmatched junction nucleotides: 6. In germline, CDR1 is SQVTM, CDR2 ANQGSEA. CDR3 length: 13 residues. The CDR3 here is CSGLQGRNTEAFF. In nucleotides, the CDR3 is TGCAGCGGTCTACAGGGGCGGAACACTGAAGCTTTCTTT. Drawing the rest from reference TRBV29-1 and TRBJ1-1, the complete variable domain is SAVISQKPSRDICQRGTSLTIQCQVDSQVTMMFWYRQQPGQSLTLIATANQGSEATYESGFVIDKFPISRPNLTFSTLTVSNMSPEDSSIYLCSGLQGRNTEAFFGQGTRLTVV.

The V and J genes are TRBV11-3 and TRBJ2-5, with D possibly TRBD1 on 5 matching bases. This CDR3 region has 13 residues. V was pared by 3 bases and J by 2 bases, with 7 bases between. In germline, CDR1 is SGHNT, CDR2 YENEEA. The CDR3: CASSFQGQETQYF. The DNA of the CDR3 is TGTGCCAGCAGCTTCCAGGGACAAGAGACCCAGTACTTC.

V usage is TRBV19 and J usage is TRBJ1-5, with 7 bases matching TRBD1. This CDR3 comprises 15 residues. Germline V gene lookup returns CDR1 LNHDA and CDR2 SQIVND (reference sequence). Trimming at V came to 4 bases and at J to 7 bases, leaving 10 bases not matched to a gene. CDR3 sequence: CASSTKTGDSQPQHF. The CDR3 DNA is TGTGCCAGTAGTACAAAAACAGGGGACAGCCAGCCCCAGCATTTT.

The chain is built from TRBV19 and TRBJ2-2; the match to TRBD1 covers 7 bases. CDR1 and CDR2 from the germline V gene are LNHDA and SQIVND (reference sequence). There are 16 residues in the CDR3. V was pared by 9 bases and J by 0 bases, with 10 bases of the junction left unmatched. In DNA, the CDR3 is TGTGCCAGCCAGAACTTCCAGGGGGCGAACACCGGGGAGCTGTTTTTT. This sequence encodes CASQNFQGANTGELFF.